These 15 T cell receptor beta chains were all obtained from the same sample, sequenced in a study of T cells after yellow fever vaccination. In TCRdb, the 5' RACE reads were re-called with MiXCR into one record per CDR3 protein. The data show about 320,000 distinct CDR3 sequences, approximately 4% seen once. The sequenced sample was PBMCs, obtained 15 days after the yellow fever booster vaccination. All receptors derive from a man aged 18 to 29 who received the YFV17D yellow fever vaccine.

This clonotype appeared many times. The chain is built from TRBV7-9 and TRBJ2-7, with D possibly being TRBD1 or TRBD2 (5 bases each). V was cut by 5 bases and J by 2 bases, with 13 bases left in between. CDR1 is SEHNR, CDR2 FQNEAQ, per germline (reference sequence). The length of the CDR3 is 14 residues. The CDR3 loop is CASSPYMGAYEQYV. CDR3 coding DNA: TGTGCCAGCAGCCCTTACATGGGGGCCTACGAGCAGTACGTC.

In this sample, this clonotype turned up many times. This chain connects TRBV13 to TRBJ2-7; D unresolved. This CDR3 has 11 amino acids. Germline-derived CDR1 and CDR2 are PRHDT and FYEKMQ (reference sequence). V was clipped by 4 bases and J by 3 bases, with 4 bases between them. In DNA form, the CDR3 reads TGTGCCAGCAGCTATTACTACGAGCAGTACTTC. As protein: CASSYYYEQYF.

The sample holds many counts of this clonotype. The chain has TRBV20-1 and TRBJ2-3, with 11 bases fitting TRBD2. V lost 3 bases, J lost 6 bases, and 5 bases stayed unmatched. Germline-derived CDR1 and CDR2 are DFQATT and SNEGSKA (reference sequence). The CDR3 spans 14 residues. This CDR3 is CSASIAGGPDTQYF. The CDR3 DNA sequence: TGCAGTGCTAGTATAGCGGGGGGGCCGGATACGCAGTATTTT.

This clonotype occurred many times. The CDR3 region is CASSLVGIAYEQYF. In nucleotides, the CDR3 is TGTGCCAGCAGCTTAGTTGGGATTGCCTACGAGCAGTACTTC. The chain links TRBV7-9 to TRBJ2-7; D remains ambiguous. Germline assignment: CDR1 SEHNR and CDR2 FQNEAQ (reference sequence). Trimming pared 1 base from V and 2 bases from J, leaving 9 bases between. The CDR3 has 14 amino acids.

The gene calls are TRBV20-1 and TRBJ2-3, with a tentative D call TRBD1 (6 bases). The CDR3 totals 13 residues. Germline V gives CDR1 DFQATT, CDR2 SNEGSKA (reference sequence). V lost 6 bases and J 4 bases, leaving 14 bases between the germline ends. The CDR3 sequence: CSAIPGAPDTQYF. The CDR3 DNA follows: TGCAGTGCCATCCCAGGGGCCCCAGATACGCAGTATTTT.

In this sample, this clonotype turned up many times. The chain combines TRBV18 with TRBJ2-1; 12 bases fit TRBD2. CDR3 length: 16 residues. In germline, CDR1 is KGHSH, CDR2 LQKENI. The junction had 8 bases not matched to a gene; V was cut back by 2 bases and J by 9 bases. The CDR3 region is CASSPASGGAGIEQFF. CDR3 bases: TGTGCCAGCTCACCAGCTAGCGGGGGGGCCGGTATTGAGCAGTTCTTC.

This clonotype has at least ten counts. The V gene is TRBV5-6, the J gene TRBJ2-5; TRBD1 or TRBD2 may be the D gene (6 bases each). V was pared by 2 bases and J by 6 bases, with 11 bases between. CDR1 and CDR2 (germline): SGHDT, YYEEEE. There are 13 residues in the CDR3. This CDR3 reads CASSFGGGKTQYF. CDR3 in DNA: TGTGCCAGCAGCTTCGGGGGCGGAAAGACCCAGTACTTC.

The chain employs TRBV14 and TRBJ1-2; D call uncertain. The CDR3 covers 13 residues. Trimming pared 1 base from V and 2 bases from J, leaving 5 bases between. Germline lookup yields CDR1 SGHDN and CDR2 FVKESK. The CDR3 loop reads CASSQGVNYGYTF. The CDR3 nucleotides read TGTGCCAGCAGCCAAGGGGTGAACTATGGCTACACCTTC.

The chain employs TRBV7-9 and TRBJ2-5, with D perhaps TRBD2 (6 bases). Germline CDR1 SEHNR, CDR2 FQNEAQ (reference sequence). This CDR3 contains 12 residues. V was pared by 8 bases and J by 6 bases, with 13 bases between. The CDR3 DNA is TGTGCCAGCGCAAGGGACTTCCAGACCCAGTACTTC. Amino acids: CASARDFQTQYF.

This clonotype has more than one count but fewer than ten. The chain employs TRBV28 and TRBJ1-1; a possible D gene is TRBD1 (6 bases). Germline CDR1 MDHEN, CDR2 SYDVKM. The CDR3 loop spans 15 amino acids. V was trimmed by 5 bases and J by 7 bases, leaving 20 bases between them. The DNA for the CDR3 is TGTGCCAGCAGTGATTGGGGCAGGGGTCACGGTGAAGCTTTCTTT. It encodes CASSDWGRGHGEAFF.

In its sample, this clonotype was seen a few times. The genes are TRBV4-3 and TRBJ2-3; perhaps TRBD2 as D (6 bases). The V gene lost 4 bases and the J gene lost 3 bases, with 14 bases spanning the gap. Germline CDR1 LGHNA, CDR2 YSLEER. The CDR3 runs to 15 residues. The CDR3 DNA reads as TGCGCCAGCAGCCGCGGACGGGGGAATACAGATACGCAGTATTTT. Its translation is CASSRGRGNTDTQYF.

This clonotype was detected many times. J is TRBJ2-3 and V is TRBV7-8, with a tentative D call TRBD1 (5 bases). CDR1 SGHVS and CDR2 FQNEAQ come from the germline V gene. The CDR3 sequence is 13 residues long. Trimming removed 5 bases from V and 8 bases from J, with 14 bases in between. The CDR3 DNA reads as TGTGCCAGCAGCCAAGGGGCTGGGTTTACGCAGTATTTT. Translated: CASSQGAGFTQYF.

Many counts were recorded for this clonotype. The CDR3 protein is CASSPTRGQRYGYTF. CDR3 nucleotide sequence: TGTGCCAGCAGCCCTACCAGGGGGCAGCGGTATGGCTACACCTTC. The J gene is TRBJ1-2, the V gene TRBV4-2; 8 nucleotides line up with TRBD1. The germline V gene encodes CDR1 LGHNA and CDR2 YNFKEQ. This CDR3 has 15 amino acids. V lost 4 bases to trimming and J lost 5 bases; unmatched junction nucleotides: 9.

This clonotype has just a few counts. The rearrangement joins TRBV12-3 or TRBV12-4 to TRBJ2-6, with 8 bases identical to TRBD1. This CDR3 contains 18 residues. V gave up 6 bases and J gave up 3 bases; unmatched junction bases: 13. DNA for the CDR3: TGTGCCAGCAGCAAAACTGTTTCAGGGGGCTTTGGGGCCAACGTCCTGACTTTC. Its translation is CASSKTVSGGFGANVLTF.

The chain has TRBV18 and TRBJ1-6; D remains ambiguous. V dropped 3 bases and J dropped 7 bases, with 13 bases sitting between them. CDR3 length: 15 amino acids. The V gene's germline CDR1 is KGHSH and CDR2 LQKENI. DNA of the CDR3: TGTGCCAGCTCACCCTCCGCCCGGGAGAATTCACCCCTCCACTTT. It yields the protein CASSPSARENSPLHF. Looking up the rest from reference TRBV18 and TRBJ1-6 gives the full variable domain: NAGVMQNPRHLVRRRGQEARLRCSPMKGHSHVYWYRQLPEEGLKFMVYLQKENIIDESGMPKERFSAEFPKEGPSILRIQQVVRGDSAAYFCASSPSARENSPLHFGNGTRLTVT.